A single sample gave rise to the 26 T cell receptor beta chains below, sequenced in a study of PD-L1 blockade in urothelial cancer. Data came from immunoSEQ multiplex PCR; TCRdb stores just in-frame clones and leaves some out. Here the sample spans about 84,000 clones, about four fifths being singletons. Sequenced material: PBMCs, taken around atezolizumab (anti-PD-L1) treatment. These receptors all come from a man aged 65-85 years with urothelial cancer.

The chain links TRBV5-1 to TRBJ1-1, with 7 bases identical to TRBD1. Trimming took 0 bases from V and 0 from J; bases not matched to a gene: 11. The CDR3 totals 18 residues. Germline V gene data show CDR1 as SGHRS and CDR2 as YFSETQ. The CDR3 protein is CASSLGIGQVGMNTEAFF. CDR3 sequence (DNA): TGCGCCAGCAGCTTGGGTATCGGACAGGTGGGGATGAACACTGAAGCTTTCTTT.

The gene calls are TRBV5-1 and TRBJ2-7; 7 bases are shared with TRBD1. This CDR3 spans 14 amino acids. Germline CDR1 and CDR2: SGHRS and YFSETQ. V lost 3 bases, J lost 2 bases, and 5 bases stayed unmatched. The CDR3 is CASSSGTVTYEQYF. The CDR3 DNA reads TGCGCCAGCAGCTCAGGGACAGTTACCTACGAGCAGTACTTC.

J is TRBJ1-2 and V is TRBV4-3; D is perhaps TRBD1 (6 bases). The CDR3 consists of 15 residues. The V end was cut by 1 base, the J end by 5 bases, with 14 bases between. Germline CDR1 is LGHNA and CDR2 is YSLEER. Here the CDR3 reads CASSQVFVGAYGYTF. The CDR3 region has the DNA TGCGCCAGCAGCCAAGTTTTCGTGGGGGCTTATGGCTACACCTTC.

This chain joins TRBV15 and TRBJ2-7; D gene ambiguous. The CDR3 spans 12 residues. Trimming took off 0 bases at V and 2 bases at J, with 2 bases between the two ends. The germline CDR1 and CDR2 sequences are LNHNV and YYDKDF (reference sequence). Here the CDR3 DNA reads TGTGCCACCAGCAGAGATACCTACGAGCAGTACTTC. It translates to CATSRDTYEQYF. The full variable domain, completed using reference TRBV15 and TRBJ2-7, is DAMVIQNPRYQVTQFGKPVTLSCSQTLNHNVMYWYQQKSSQAPKLLFHYYDKDFNNEADTPDNFQSRRPNTSFCFLDIRSPGLGDTAMYLCATSRDTYEQYFGPGTRLTVT.

The CDR3 here is CASSQGGQGNTEAFF. CDR3 coding DNA: TGCGCCAGCAGCCAGGGCGGACAGGGGAACACTGAAGCTTTCTTT. The rearrangement joins TRBV4-1 to TRBJ1-1; TRBD1 agrees at 8 bases. CDR1 is MGHRA and CDR2 is YSYEKL in the germline V gene. The CDR3 totals 15 residues. The trim removed 3 bases at V and 1 base at J, leaving 4 bases unmatched.

CDR3 nucleotide sequence: TGTGCCAGCAGCTCGACAGGGGTCGGCTACACCTTC. It encodes CASSSTGVGYTF. This chain connects TRBV5-4 to TRBJ1-2, with TRBD1 matching 8 bases. The CDR3 extends over 12 amino acids. Germline V lookup: CDR1 SGHNT, CDR2 YYREEE (reference sequence). Losses at the gene ends were 3 bases for V and 8 bases for J; bases not matched to a gene: 3. Full variable domain (missing parts from reference TRBV5-4 and TRBJ1-2): ETGVTQSPTHLIKTRGQQVTLRCSSQSGHNTVSWYQQALGQGPQFIFQYYREEENGRGNFPPRFSGLQFPNYSSELNVNALELDDSALYLCASSSTGVGYTFGSGTRLTVV.

The CDR3 DNA follows: TGTGCCAGCAGCATCGGGACAGATACGCAGTATTTT. As protein: CASSIGTDTQYF. The J gene is TRBJ2-3, the V gene TRBV7-9; D is ambiguous. Germline V gene lookup returns CDR1 SEHNR and CDR2 FQNEAQ (reference sequence). The CDR3 loop spans 12 amino acids. Trimming removed 5 bases from V and 3 bases from J, with 6 bases in between.

J is TRBJ1-1 and V is TRBV6-6, with a possible D match to TRBD1 (6 bases). V shed 7 bases and J shed 0 bases, with 9 bases lying between them. This CDR3 comprises 13 residues. The germline CDR1 and CDR2 sequences are MNHNY and SVGAGI (reference sequence). In DNA, the CDR3 is TGTGCCAGCAACCAGGGGTTGAACACTGAAGCTTTCTTT. Translated: CASNQGLNTEAFF.

The V gene is TRBV5-4, the J gene TRBJ2-1; 10 bases fit TRBD2. This CDR3 has 15 residues. From germline, CDR1 is SGHNT and CDR2 YYREEE (reference sequence). Trimming at V came to 0 bases and at J to 7 bases, leaving 4 bases not matched to a gene. The CDR3 loop reads CASSLAEGLANEQFF. CDR3 DNA sequence: TGTGCCAGCAGCTTGGCGGAGGGACTAGCGAATGAGCAGTTCTTC.

This rearrangement joins TRBV2 to TRBJ2-5; 12 nucleotides align to TRBD2. V lost 1 base to trimming and J lost 3 bases; unmatched junction nucleotides: 6. The germline V gene encodes CDR1 SNHLY and CDR2 FYNNEI. This CDR3 contains 17 residues. CDR3 DNA: TGTGCCAGCAGTGAAGGAACTAGACTAGCGGGGGAAGAGACCCAGTACTTC. As protein: CASSEGTRLAGEETQYF.

This rearrangement joins TRBV4-2 to TRBJ2-5; D gene unclear. Trimming left V 4 bases short and J 2 bases short, with 14 bases between. Germline CDR1 is LGHNA and CDR2 is YNFKEQ. The CDR3 length is 15 residues. CDR3 coding DNA: TGTGCCAGCAGCCCCGCCAGGAACATACAAGAGACCCAGTACTTC. Its translation: CASSPARNIQETQYF.

The chain has TRBV5-1 and TRBJ1-4; tentatively, D is TRBD1 (5 bases). The CDR3 contains 17 residues. Deletions cut 4 bases from V and 0 bases from J, with 16 bases between. The germline CDR1 and CDR2 sequences are SGHRS and YFSETQ. The CDR3 is CASSPQGNPATNEKLFF. Written as DNA, the CDR3 is TGCGCCAGCAGCCCTCAGGGTAACCCCGCAACTAATGAAAAACTGTTTTTT.

V gene TRBV6-6 combines with J gene TRBJ2-3, with 8 nucleotides matching TRBD1. Germline-derived CDR1 and CDR2 are MNHNY and SVGAGI (reference sequence). J was trimmed by 13 bases and V by 2 bases; bases with no gene match: 8. The CDR3 sequence is 13 residues long. The CDR3 DNA sequence: TGTGCCAGCAGTTACGCCGCGGGACAGGTGAAGTATTTT. Its protein product is CASSYAAGQVKYF.

The rearrangement joins TRBV25-1 to TRBJ2-2; no clear D gene. With 4 bases removed from V and 0 bases from J, the gap between germline ends came to 9 bases. Per germline, CDR1 MGHDK and CDR2 SYGVNS. The CDR3 covers 15 residues. CDR3 sequence: CASSGQFANTGELFF. The CDR3 region has the DNA TGTGCCAGCAGTGGGCAGTTTGCGAACACCGGGGAGCTGTTTTTT. The full variable domain, in which reference TRBV25-1 and TRBJ2-2 provide the parts outside the CDR3, is EADIYQTPRYLVIGTGKKITLECSQTMGHDKMYWYQQDPGMELHLIHYSYGVNSTEKGDLSSESTVSRIRTEHFPLTLESARPSHTSQYLCASSGQFANTGELFFGEGSRLTVL.

This clone was observed many times. The chain carries TRBV19 and TRBJ2-2; D not certain. Germline V gene data show CDR1 as LNHDA and CDR2 as SQIVND (reference sequence). Trimming took 6 bases from V and 1 from J, leaving 9 bases between them. This CDR3 region has 14 residues. The CDR3 coding sequence is TGTGCCAGTAGACCCCTCGGGAACACCGGGGAGCTGTTTTTT. Encoded protein: CASRPLGNTGELFF. The full variable domain, its missing parts supplied by reference TRBV19 and TRBJ2-2, is DGGITQSPKYLFRKEGQNVTLSCEQNLNHDAMYWYRQDPGQGLRLIYYSQIVNDFQKGDIAEGYSVSREKKESFPLTVTSAQKNPTAFYLCASRPLGNTGELFFGEGSRLTVL.

The DNA for the CDR3 is TGTGCCAGCAGCCCCCTCGGACTAGCACGAAGCACAGATACGCAGTATTTT. This codes for CASSPLGLARSTDTQYF. V gene TRBV11-3 combines with J gene TRBJ2-3; TRBD2 matches 8 bases. This CDR3 comprises 17 residues. The V segment lost 5 bases and the J segment 0 bases; nucleotides outside the gene matches: 10. Germline V gives CDR1 SGHNT, CDR2 YENEEA.

J is TRBJ2-5 and V is TRBV7-2; D is possibly TRBD2 (6 bases). The CDR3 is 12 residues long. Germline values: CDR1 SGHTA, CDR2 FQGNSA. V was trimmed by 3 bases and J by 9 bases, leaving 11 bases between them. The CDR3 here is CASSLGLTAQYF. CDR3 DNA: TGTGCCAGCAGCTTGGGACTGACGGCCCAGTACTTC.

V usage is TRBV9 and J usage is TRBJ1-1; TRBD1 aligns across 10 bases. V lost 4 bases and J lost 4; bases outside the gene matches: 7. The CDR3 has 15 residues. CDR1 is SGDLS and CDR2 is YYNGEE in the germline V gene. CDR3 coding DNA: TGTGCCAGCAGCTACCGGGACAGGGGTTCCACTGAAGCTTTCTTT. Translating it yields CASSYRDRGSTEAFF.

V gene TRBV9 combines with J gene TRBJ1-2; D might be TRBD1 (5 bases). In germline, CDR1 is SGDLS, CDR2 YYNGEE. The V end lost 4 bases, the J end lost 0 bases, and 13 bases lay between the germline ends. The CDR3 loop spans 15 amino acids. This CDR3 is CASSPGVGSNYGYTF. CDR3 DNA sequence: TGTGCCAGCAGCCCGGGGGTAGGTTCTAACTATGGCTACACCTTC.

This clone has a handful of counts. This chain links TRBV5-8 with TRBJ2-1; TRBD2 agrees at 7 bases. Looked up from germline, CDR1 is SGHTS and CDR2 is YDEGEE. J lost 4 bases, V lost 7 bases, and 5 bases had no gene match. The CDR3 covers 13 residues. CDR3 region: CASLGLPYNEQFF. In DNA, the CDR3 is TGTGCCAGCTTGGGACTACCTTACAATGAGCAGTTCTTC.

The chain links TRBV5-6 to TRBJ2-7; D unresolved. The CDR3 length is 12 residues. Trimming stripped 1 base from V and 4 bases from J, with 6 bases between. Germline CDR1 is SGHDT and CDR2 is YYEEEE. Here the CDR3 DNA reads TGTGCCAGCAGCTTGACACCTTACGAGCAGTACTTC. Translated, it gives CASSLTPYEQYF.

This clone was detected only a few times. CDR3 amino acids: CASRAGDTGELFF. In DNA, the CDR3 is TGTGCCAGCAGAGCAGGGGACACCGGGGAGCTGTTTTTT. The J gene is TRBJ2-2, the V gene TRBV9, with D possibly matching TRBD1 (6 bases). The germline V and J ends were trimmed by 5 bases and 3 bases, with 8 bases remaining between them. The CDR3 sequence is 13 residues long. Germline CDR1 SGDLS, CDR2 YYNGEE.

The chain is built from TRBV7-9 and TRBJ1-1; 7 nucleotides align to TRBD1. V dropped 5 bases and J dropped 7; count of bases not matched to a gene: 4. This CDR3 is 12 amino acids long. The germline CDR1 and CDR2 sequences are SEHNR and FQNEAQ (reference sequence). The CDR3 DNA sequence: TGTGCCAGCAGCCTGGACAGGCGTGAAGCTTTCTTT. This codes for CASSLDRREAFF.

J is TRBJ2-5 and V is TRBV11-3, with D maybe TRBD2 (7 bases). The CDR3 totals 14 residues. Germline values: CDR1 SGHNT, CDR2 YENEEA. The V end was cut by 5 bases, the J end by 5 bases, with 15 bases between. CDR3: CASSPGGRGETQYF. The CDR3 DNA reads TGTGCCAGCAGCCCGGGGGGCCGGGGGGAGACCCAGTACTTC.

V gene TRBV7-9 combines with J gene TRBJ2-1; 7 bases fit TRBD2. V lost 3 bases, J lost 8 bases, and 7 bases stayed unmatched. There are 14 residues in the CDR3. Germline V gives CDR1 SEHNR, CDR2 FQNEAQ (reference sequence). The CDR3 here is CASSFGGRGYEQFF. The CDR3 nucleotides read TGTGCCAGCAGCTTTGGAGGGAGGGGCTATGAGCAGTTCTTC.

This clone was seen only once. The chain has TRBV7-2 and TRBJ1-2; D gene uncertain. V was pared by 4 bases and J by 2 bases, with 5 bases between. The CDR3 contains 12 residues. From germline, CDR1 is SGHTA and CDR2 FQGNSA. The CDR3 protein is CASSSKNYGYTF. The DNA of the CDR3 is TGTGCCAGCAGCTCTAAAAACTATGGCTACACCTTC. Based on the CDR3 plus reference TRBV7-2 and TRBJ1-2, the full variable domain is GAGVSQSPSNKVTEKGKDVELRCDPISGHTALYWYRQSLGQGLEFLIYFQGNSAPDKSGLPSDRFSAERTGGSVSTLTIQRTQQEDSAVYLCASSSKNYGYTFGSGTRLTVV.